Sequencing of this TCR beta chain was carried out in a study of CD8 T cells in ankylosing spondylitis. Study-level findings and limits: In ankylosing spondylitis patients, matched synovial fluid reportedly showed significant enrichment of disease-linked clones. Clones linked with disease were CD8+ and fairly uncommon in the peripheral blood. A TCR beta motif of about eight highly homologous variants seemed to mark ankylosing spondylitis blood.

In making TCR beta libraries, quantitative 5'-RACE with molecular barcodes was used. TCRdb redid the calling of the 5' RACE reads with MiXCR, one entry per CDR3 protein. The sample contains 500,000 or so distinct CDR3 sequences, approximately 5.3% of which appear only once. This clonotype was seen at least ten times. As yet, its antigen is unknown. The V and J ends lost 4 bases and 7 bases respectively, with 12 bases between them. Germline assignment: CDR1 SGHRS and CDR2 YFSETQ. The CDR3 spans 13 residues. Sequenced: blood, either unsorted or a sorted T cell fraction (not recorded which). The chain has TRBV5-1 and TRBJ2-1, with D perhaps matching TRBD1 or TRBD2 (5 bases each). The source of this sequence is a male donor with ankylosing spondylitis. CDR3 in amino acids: CASSLGTENEQFF. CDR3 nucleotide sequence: TGCGCCAGCAGCCTCGGGACGGAAAATGAGCAGTTCTTC.